A single sample gave rise to the 5 T cell receptor beta chains below, sequenced in a study of blood T cell repertoires in COVID-19. Sequencing used immunoSEQ multiplex PCR; TCRdb keeps in-frame clones, though not all of them. This repertoire shows over 85,000 clones, less than 90% found once; its top ten account for less than 8.5%. The sample comprised peripheral blood. All receptors derive from a man between 60 and 75 years old with acute or convalescent COVID-19.

The genes are TRBV27 and TRBJ2-1, with TRBD2 matching over 7 bases. CDR1 and CDR2 from the germline V gene are MNHEY and SMNVEV (reference sequence). CDR3 length: 16 residues. Unmatched junction bases numbered 5, after V lost 3 bases and J lost 0 bases. DNA for the CDR3: TGTGCCAGCAGTTTCTCCGGGACTAACTCCTACAATGAGCAGTTCTTC. Translation: CASSFSGTNSYNEQFF.

This clone appeared a single time. The CDR3 DNA reads as TGTGCCAGCAGCTTACCTAGCGGGGCTTACGAGCAGTACTTC. Translated: CASSLPSGAYEQYF. This chain links TRBV11-2 with TRBJ2-7; TRBD2 aligns across 9 bases. The V gene's germline CDR1 is SGHAT and CDR2 FQNNGV. This CDR3 has 14 residues. V shed 2 bases and J 4 bases; nucleotides not matched to a gene: 3. The whole variable domain, filled in from reference TRBV11-2 and TRBJ2-7, reads EAGVAQSPRYKIIEKRQSVAFWCNPISGHATLYWYQQILGQGPKLLIQFQNNGVVDDSQLPKDRFSAERLKGVDSTLKIQPAKLEDSAVYLCASSLPSGAYEQYFGPGTRLTVT.

The CDR3, as DNA: TGCGCCAGCAGCAAGGACAGGACTAGCACAGATACGCAGTATTTT. This gives the protein CASSKDRTSTDTQYF. The chain couples TRBV5-1 to TRBJ2-3; 7 nucleotides align to TRBD1. After removal of 4 bases from V and 0 bases from J, the junction contained 5 bases not matched to a gene. Per the germline V gene, CDR1 is SGHRS and CDR2 is YFSETQ. This CDR3 has 15 amino acids.

The chain joins TRBV30 to TRBJ1-1; D perhaps matches TRBD1 (6 bases). This CDR3 contains 15 residues. CDR1 and CDR2 from the germline V gene are GTSNPN and SVGIG (reference sequence). The V end was cut by 0 bases, the J end by 4 bases, with 15 bases between. CDR3 loop: CAWSVNSQGSTEAFF. In nucleotides, the CDR3 is TGTGCCTGGAGTGTGAACTCTCAGGGGAGCACTGAAGCTTTCTTT.

The genes are TRBV15 and TRBJ2-2; 8 bases line up with TRBD2. J was trimmed by 5 bases and V by 3 bases; bases with no gene match: 8. Per germline, CDR1 LNHNV and CDR2 YYDKDF (reference sequence). The CDR3 covers 16 residues. The CDR3 DNA reads TGTGCCACCAGCAGGACGGGACTAGGAGGGACCGGGGAGCTGTTTTTT. It codes for CATSRTGLGGTGELFF.